The 3 T cell receptor beta chains below were found in one sample sequenced in a study of blood T cell repertoires in COVID-19. Clones were sequenced by immunoSEQ multiplex PCR, and TCRdb holds only the in-frame ones, with some missing. The data hold some 300,000 clones, with 90% observed a single time. Specimen: peripheral blood. The receptors here all came from a woman aged 40 to 50 with COVID-19, enrolled during active disease.

The chain combines TRBV7-2 with TRBJ2-5, with D possibly being TRBD2 (5 bases). V shed 5 bases and J shed 0 bases, with 19 bases lying between them. The CDR3 totals 17 residues. The germline CDR1 and CDR2 sequences are SGHTA and FQGNSA. In DNA, the CDR3 is TGTGCCAGCAGCCCCCTCGGAGGAACCACATACCAAGAGACCCAGTACTTC. Amino acids: CASSPLGGTTYQETQYF.

This chain connects TRBV19 to TRBJ2-6, with D uncertain. CDR1 LNHDA and CDR2 SQIVND come from the germline V gene (reference sequence). This CDR3 has 15 amino acids. Trimming shortened V by 6 bases and J by 2 bases, and 11 bases separated the two germline ends. The CDR3 region has the DNA TGTGCCAGTAGGAAGGAGACCCCTGGGGCCAACGTCCTGACTTTC. Encoded protein: CASRKETPGANVLTF.

The chain couples TRBV6-5 to TRBJ2-3, with D perhaps TRBD2 (6 bases). Trimming shortened V by 2 bases and J by 3 bases, and 12 bases separated the two germline ends. The CDR3 spans 15 residues. The germline V gene encodes CDR1 MNHEY and CDR2 SVGAGI. The CDR3 DNA follows: TGTGCCAGCAGTTACGGAGGGCCAGGGACAGATACGCAGTATTTT. Protein product: CASSYGGPGTDTQYF.